Listed here are 20 T cell receptor beta chains from one sample, sequenced in a study of response to subunit inactivated influenza vaccine. TCRdb recomputed calls from the RT-PCR reads with MiXCR, one row per CDR3 protein. The sample gives 500,000 to 700,000 distinct CDR3 sequences, around a quarter of which show up once; 2.8% is in the top ten. These data also formed part of another study, on T cells expressing NK-cell markers. That work adds: UMI-tagged 5'RACE template switching yielded the TCR beta cDNA.

The source was CD4+ T cells sorted from PBMCs, collected approximately 13 days after vaccination. Receptor source: a man in his forties or fifties who received an inactivated influenza vaccine.

This clonotype has more than one count but fewer than ten. This chain joins TRBV10-3 and TRBJ2-2, with D unresolved. This CDR3 has 14 residues. Germline V gene data show CDR1 as ENHRY and CDR2 as SYGVKD. Between the trimmed V and J ends, which lost 7 bases and 1 base, there was a span of 10 bases. The CDR3 DNA sequence: TGTGCCATCAATGTAGCAGGGAACACCGGGGAGCTGTTTTTT. Its translation: CAINVAGNTGELFF.

In its sample, this clonotype was seen a few times. The chain joins TRBV10-3 to TRBJ2-3, with 9 bases fitting TRBD1. This CDR3 comprises 15 residues. V gave up 4 bases and J gave up 3 bases; unmatched junction bases: 5. In germline, CDR1 is ENHRY, CDR2 SYGVKD. CDR3 loop: CAISVGQGPTDTQYF. The CDR3 bases are TGTGCCATCAGTGTTGGACAGGGGCCTACAGATACGCAGTATTTT.

This clonotype was observed a few times. This chain joins TRBV20-1 and TRBJ1-1; D is uncertain. Germline CDR1 reads DFQATT; CDR2 reads SNEGSKA (reference sequence). V lost 3 bases and J lost 6, with 23 bases in between. The CDR3 sequence is 16 residues long. CDR3 sequence: CSASANRGARRAEAFF. The CDR3 DNA is TGCAGTGCTAGTGCCAATCGGGGAGCTCGTAGGGCTGAAGCTTTCTTT.

This clonotype has ten or more counts. The chain carries TRBV6-2 or TRBV6-3 and TRBJ2-3; 13 bases agree with TRBD2. The length of the CDR3 is 21 residues. V shed 5 bases, J shed 0 bases, and the junction held 17 bases outside the gene matches. CDR1 is MNHEY, CDR2 SVGEGT, per germline. The CDR3 is CASSPPIAGLAGRLSTDTQYF. CDR3 coding DNA: TGTGCCAGCAGTCCTCCAATAGCGGGACTAGCGGGAAGGCTCAGCACAGATACGCAGTATTTT.

The chain uses TRBV27 and TRBJ2-1, with unresolved D. V was shortened by 2 bases and J by 4 bases, with 12 bases between the two germline ends. This CDR3 has 15 residues. Germline V gene lookup returns CDR1 MNHEY and CDR2 SMNVEV (reference sequence). CDR3 sequence reads: CASSLRLLKYNEQFF. The CDR3 coding sequence is TGTGCCAGCAGTTTACGCCTCCTCAAATACAATGAGCAGTTCTTC.

The rearrangement joins TRBV20-1 to TRBJ1-6, with 7 nucleotides matching TRBD1. The CDR3 is 15 amino acids. The V gene end was trimmed by 3 bases and the J gene end by 5 bases; junction bases not matched to a gene: 7. Germline CDR1 DFQATT, CDR2 SNEGSKA (reference sequence). The CDR3 region is CSASPGDRDNSPLHF. The CDR3 DNA follows: TGCAGTGCTAGTCCGGGAGACAGGGATAATTCACCCCTCCACTTT.

The genes are TRBV12-3 or TRBV12-4 and TRBJ2-6; 7 positions match TRBD1. With 3 bases clipped from V and 1 base from J, the junction kept 3 bases outside the gene matches. The CDR3 is made up of 16 amino acids. CDR3 sequence reads: CASSLDRISGANVLTF. The CDR3 DNA follows: TGTGCCAGCAGTTTGGACAGGATTTCTGGGGCCAACGTCCTGACTTTC.

The J gene is TRBJ2-2, the V gene TRBV4-3; D might be TRBD1 (5 bases). From germline, CDR1 is LGHNA and CDR2 YSLEER. CDR3 length: 16 residues. The V end lost 0 bases, the J end lost 0 bases, and 8 bases lay between the germline ends. CDR3 region: CASSQDPTANTGELFF. The CDR3 DNA reads as TGCGCCAGCAGCCAAGATCCGACAGCGAACACCGGGGAGCTGTTTTTT.

The chain is built from TRBV7-9 and TRBJ1-1; a possible D gene is TRBD1 (6 bases). Germline V lookup: CDR1 SEHNR, CDR2 FQNEAQ (reference sequence). Trimming took off 5 bases at V and 4 bases at J, with 17 bases between the two ends. CDR3 length equals 15 residues. The CDR3 coding sequence is TGTGCCAGCAGCCGCTCGAACAGGGTGAGCACTGAAGCTTTCTTT. Amino acid sequence: CASSRSNRVSTEAFF. Combining the CDR3 with reference TRBV7-9 and TRBJ1-1 gives the whole variable domain DTGVSQNPRHKITKRGQNVTFRCDPISEHNRLYWYRQTLGQGPEFLTYFQNEAQLEKSRLLSDRFSAERPKGSFSTLEIQRTEQGDSAMYLCASSRSNRVSTEAFFGQGTRLTVV.

This clonotype came up a few times. The chain uses TRBV5-1 and TRBJ2-1, with D tentatively TRBD1 (5 bases). Germline V gives CDR1 SGHRS, CDR2 YFSETQ. Trimming took off 0 bases at V and 16 bases at J, with 17 bases between the two ends. This CDR3 is built from 13 residues. CDR3 sequence: CASSLELEQGRFF. CDR3 sequence (DNA): TGCGCCAGCAGCTTGGAGCTGGAGCAGGGAAGATTCTTC.

The chain links TRBV4-1 to TRBJ1-2; 12 bases are a match to TRBD1. This CDR3 contains 15 residues. The J segment lost 10 bases and the V segment lost 0 bases, leaving 6 bases of the junction unmatched. CDR1 and CDR2 from the germline V gene are MGHRA and YSYEKL. CDR3: CASSQEGQGAVAYTF. CDR3 nucleotides: TGCGCCAGCAGCCAAGAGGGACAGGGGGCAGTTGCCTACACCTTC.

This clonotype showed up many times. The chain uses TRBV11-1 and TRBJ2-6; D call uncertain. Germline V CDR1 and CDR2: SGHAT, FQDESV (reference sequence). The CDR3 is 18 amino acids. V dropped 1 base and J dropped 0 bases, with 13 bases sitting between them. The CDR3 spells CASSLGRISFSGANVLTF. Written as DNA, the CDR3 is TGTGCCAGCAGCTTAGGACGGATATCCTTCTCTGGGGCCAACGTCCTGACTTTC.

The chain is built from TRBV6-2 or TRBV6-3 and TRBJ2-5; 7 nucleotides align to TRBD2. J was trimmed by 3 bases and V by 0 bases; bases with no gene match: 13. The CDR3 totals 18 residues. Per the germline V gene, CDR1 is MNHEY and CDR2 is SVGEGT. CDR3 sequence (DNA): TGTGCCAGCAGTTACTCGAGGGCGAAGCGGGGTAGCGAAGAGACCCAGTACTTC. Translation gives CASSYSRAKRGSEETQYF.

The chain couples TRBV20-1 to TRBJ1-5; 11 positions agree with TRBD1. This CDR3 is built from 14 residues. Germline assignment: CDR1 DFQATT and CDR2 SNEGSKA (reference sequence). The V gene end was trimmed by 2 bases and the J gene end by 5 bases; junction bases not matched to a gene: 2. CDR3 in DNA: TGCAGTGCTAGATCGGGACAGGGGGATCAGCCCCAGCATTTT. Translated: CSARSGQGDQPQHF.

The rearrangement joins TRBV6-1 to TRBJ1-3; 9 nucleotides match TRBD1. Losses at the gene ends were 6 bases for V and 3 bases for J; bases not matched to a gene: 6. The CDR3 sequence is 15 residues long. CDR1 and CDR2 (germline): MNHNS, SASEGT. The CDR3 reads CASRMDRGGGNTIYF. In nucleotides, the CDR3 is TGTGCCAGCAGGATGGACAGGGGCGGTGGAAACACCATATATTTT.

The chain uses TRBV12-3 or TRBV12-4 and TRBJ2-3; D possibly corresponds to TRBD1 (6 bases). V lost 6 bases to trimming and J lost 5 bases, with 12 bases between them. The CDR3 extends over 13 amino acids. CDR3: CASSRDRLDTQYF. The CDR3, as DNA: TGTGCCAGCAGCCGCGACAGGTTAGATACGCAGTATTTT.

This clonotype was seen more than once but under ten times. This rearrangement joins TRBV7-2 to TRBJ2-7, with 11 bases lining up with TRBD2. CDR3 length equals 15 residues. Germline V lookup: CDR1 SGHTA, CDR2 FQGNSA. Unmatched junction bases numbered 7, after V lost 2 bases and J lost 7 bases. The CDR3, as DNA: TGTGCCAGCAGCTTAATGTATAGCGGGAGGGGGGAGCAGTACTTC. It codes for CASSLMYSGRGEQYF.

The chain uses TRBV4-3 and TRBJ2-7; 7 bases agree with TRBD1. Germline V gene lookup returns CDR1 LGHNA and CDR2 YSLEER. After removal of 4 bases from V and 2 bases from J, the junction contained 17 bases not matched to a gene. The CDR3 is 18 residues long. The CDR3 nucleotides read TGCGCCAGCAGCCGATACCAGGGACCCGGGACAGAAGCCTACGAGCAGTACTTC. As protein: CASSRYQGPGTEAYEQYF.

The table lists this clonotype with a few counts. The chain couples TRBV5-5 to TRBJ2-1, with 8 bases identical to TRBD1. The germline CDR1 and CDR2 sequences are SGHKS and YYEKEE (reference sequence). The trim removed 3 bases at V and 7 bases at J, leaving 6 bases unmatched. The CDR3 consists of 14 residues. CDR3 loop: CASSWGQELNEQFF. The CDR3 nucleotides are TGTGCCAGCAGCTGGGGACAGGAGTTGAATGAGCAGTTCTTC. The complete variable domain, with remaining parts taken from reference TRBV5-5 and TRBJ2-1, reads DAGVTQSPTHLIKTRGQQVTLRCSPISGHKSVSWYQQVLGQGPQFIFQYYEKEERGRGNFPDRFSARQFPNYSSELNVNALLLGDSALYLCASSWGQELNEQFFGPGTRLTVL.

The rearrangement uses TRBV12-3 or TRBV12-4 and TRBJ2-7; D perhaps matches TRBD1 (5 bases). V lost 3 bases and J lost 3, with 18 bases in between. This CDR3 spans 16 amino acids. CDR3 region: CASSFSVSAGIYEQYF. The CDR3, as DNA: TGTGCCAGCAGTTTTTCGGTCTCGGCAGGGATCTACGAGCAGTACTTC.